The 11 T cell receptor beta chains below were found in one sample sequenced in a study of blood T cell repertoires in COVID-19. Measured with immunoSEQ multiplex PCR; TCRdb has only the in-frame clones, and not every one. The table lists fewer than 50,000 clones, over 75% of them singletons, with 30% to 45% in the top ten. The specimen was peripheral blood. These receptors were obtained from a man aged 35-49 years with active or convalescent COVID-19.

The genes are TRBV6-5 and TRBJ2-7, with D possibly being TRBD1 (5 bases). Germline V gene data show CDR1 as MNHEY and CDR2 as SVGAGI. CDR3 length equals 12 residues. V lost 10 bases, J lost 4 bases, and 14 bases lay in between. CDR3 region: CATNRGLYEQYF. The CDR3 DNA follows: TGTGCCACAAATAGGGGCCTTTACGAGCAGTACTTC.

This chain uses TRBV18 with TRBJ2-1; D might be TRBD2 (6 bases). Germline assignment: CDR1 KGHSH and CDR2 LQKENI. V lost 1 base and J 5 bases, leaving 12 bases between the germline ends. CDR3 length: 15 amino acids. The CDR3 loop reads CASSPRDSGHNEQFF. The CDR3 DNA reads TGTGCCAGCTCACCACGGGACTCCGGTCACAATGAGCAGTTCTTC.

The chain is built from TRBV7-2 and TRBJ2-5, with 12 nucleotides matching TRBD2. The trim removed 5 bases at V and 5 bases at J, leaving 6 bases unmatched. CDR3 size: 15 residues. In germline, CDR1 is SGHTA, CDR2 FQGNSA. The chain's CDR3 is CASSQGLAGLETQYF. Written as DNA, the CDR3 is TGTGCCAGCAGCCAAGGACTAGCGGGGTTGGAGACCCAGTACTTC.

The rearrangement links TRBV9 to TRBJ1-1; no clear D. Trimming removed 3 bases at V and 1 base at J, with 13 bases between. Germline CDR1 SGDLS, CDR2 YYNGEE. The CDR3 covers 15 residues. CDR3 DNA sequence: TGTGCCAGCAGCGCTTTCGGGGAGACGAACACTGAAGCTTTCTTT. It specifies CASSAFGETNTEAFF.

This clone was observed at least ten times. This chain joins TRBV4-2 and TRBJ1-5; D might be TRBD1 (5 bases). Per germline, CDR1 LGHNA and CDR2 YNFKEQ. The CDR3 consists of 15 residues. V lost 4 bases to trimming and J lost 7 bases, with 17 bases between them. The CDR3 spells CASSPYDSIGQPQHF. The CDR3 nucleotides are TGTGCCAGCAGCCCGTATGACAGTATCGGGCAGCCCCAGCATTTT.

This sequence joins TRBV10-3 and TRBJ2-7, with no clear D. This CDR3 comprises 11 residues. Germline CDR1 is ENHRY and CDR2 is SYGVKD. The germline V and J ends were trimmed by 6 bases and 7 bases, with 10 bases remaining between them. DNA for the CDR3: TGTGCCATCAGCTACTCTACGGAGCAGTACTTC. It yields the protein CAISYSTEQYF.

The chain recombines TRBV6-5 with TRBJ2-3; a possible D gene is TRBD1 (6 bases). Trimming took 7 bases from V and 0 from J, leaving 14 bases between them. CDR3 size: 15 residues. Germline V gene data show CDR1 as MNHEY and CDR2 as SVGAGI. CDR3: CASKQQGISTDTQYF. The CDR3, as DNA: TGTGCCAGCAAACAACAGGGAATTAGCACAGATACGCAGTATTTT.

The CDR3 nucleotides read TGTGCCAGCGGACTCTTAGGGGGCGTTAATGAAAAACTGTTTTTT. Protein product: CASGLLGGVNEKLFF. V is TRBV2 and J is TRBJ1-4, with 7 bases lining up with TRBD1. The ends lost 8 bases at V and 4 bases at J; junction bases unmatched: 10. This CDR3 region has 15 residues. Germline V gene data show CDR1 as SNHLY and CDR2 as FYNNEI.

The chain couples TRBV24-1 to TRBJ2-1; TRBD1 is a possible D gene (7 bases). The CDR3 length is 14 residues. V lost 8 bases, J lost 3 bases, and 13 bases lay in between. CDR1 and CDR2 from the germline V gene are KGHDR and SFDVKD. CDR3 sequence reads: CATKGGGGYNEQFF. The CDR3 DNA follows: TGTGCCACCAAAGGAGGGGGCGGCTACAATGAGCAGTTCTTC.

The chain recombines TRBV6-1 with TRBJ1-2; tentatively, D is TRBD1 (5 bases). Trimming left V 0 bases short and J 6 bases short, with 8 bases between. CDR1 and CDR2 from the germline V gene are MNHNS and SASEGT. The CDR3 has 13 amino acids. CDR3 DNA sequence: TGTGCCAGCAGTGAAGCAGGGGATGATGGCTACACCTTC. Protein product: CASSEAGDDGYTF.

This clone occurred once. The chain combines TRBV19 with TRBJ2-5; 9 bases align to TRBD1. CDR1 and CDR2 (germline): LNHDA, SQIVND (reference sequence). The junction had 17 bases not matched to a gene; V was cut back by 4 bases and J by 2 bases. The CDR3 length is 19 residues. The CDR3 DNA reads TGTGCCAGTAGTAGAAAGACAGGGGGATTGATTGATTCACAAGAGACCCAGTACTTC. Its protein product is CASSRKTGGLIDSQETQYF.